The rows below give T cell receptor beta chains drawn from one sample of a study of a mutant IDH1 vaccine in newly diagnosed glioma. The antigens these receptors bind are not known. Sequencing used immunoSEQ multiplex PCR; TCRdb keeps in-frame clones, though not all of them. Among around 65,000 clones, 80% to 85% were seen once, and the ten largest hold around 4%. Sequenced here: PBMCs, sampled from a glioma patient whose treatment included an IDH1 peptide vaccine. The receptors originated from a man aged 25 to 45 with glioma. CDR3s include the opening cysteine and the closing phenylalanine or tryptophan.

v_gene: TRBV27; j_gene: TRBJ1-1; CDR3aa: CASSPRGRGTEAFF
v_gene: TRBV28; j_gene: TRBJ2-1; CDR3aa: CASSFSNEQFF
v_gene: TRBV5-6; j_gene: TRBJ2-7; CDR3aa: CASSLWTVITYEQYF
v_gene: TRBV7-9; j_gene: TRBJ2-7; CDR3aa: CASSSLPGQGDYEQYF
v_gene: TRBV7-6; j_gene: TRBJ2-7; CDR3aa: CASSSPTSGGVNEQYF
v_gene: TRBV11-2; j_gene: TRBJ1-1; CDR3aa: CASSLEGAEAFF
v_gene: TRBV7-6; j_gene: TRBJ1-1; CDR3aa: CASSLGGYGQWDTEAFF
v_gene: TRBV6-4; j_gene: TRBJ1-1; CDR3aa: CASSDVFGTTEAFF
v_gene: TRBV7-9; j_gene: TRBJ1-1; CDR3aa: CASSGTGMNTEAFF
v_gene: TRBV14; j_gene: TRBJ2-1; CDR3aa: CASSLPGQGYGNEQFF
v_gene: TRBV5-6; j_gene: TRBJ1-5; CDR3aa: CASSWSPRADQPQHF
v_gene: TRBV6-6; j_gene: TRBJ1-6; CDR3aa: CASGGQGVSPLHF
v_gene: TRBV5-1; j_gene: TRBJ2-7; CDR3aa: CASSLYGGRYEQYF
v_gene: TRBV5-1; j_gene: TRBJ1-6; CDR3aa: CASRGEEGRTTAAPLHF
v_gene: TRBV7-7; j_gene: TRBJ2-7; CDR3aa: CASSLGQGMSYEQYF
v_gene: TRBV5-1; j_gene: TRBJ2-7; CDR3aa: CASRTTPGGESYEQYF
v_gene: TRBV2; j_gene: TRBJ1-1; CDR3aa: CATYLPHSEEAFF
v_gene: TRBV7-9; j_gene: TRBJ2-3; CDR3aa: CASSFRDRGDTQYF
v_gene: TRBV11-2; j_gene: TRBJ1-1; CDR3aa: CASSLDVGGTEAFF
v_gene: TRBV13; j_gene: TRBJ1-2; CDR3aa: CASSKKGSDYGYTF
v_gene: TRBV4-1; j_gene: TRBJ1-1; CDR3aa: CASSLGQRGNTEAFF
v_gene: TRBV11-2; j_gene: TRBJ2-3; CDR3aa: CASSEQGASTDTQYF
v_gene: TRBV6-4; j_gene: TRBJ1-2; CDR3aa: CASRPNFRDRGHYGYTF
v_gene: TRBV2; j_gene: TRBJ2-3; CDR3aa: CASSVASGGPRTDTQYF
v_gene: TRBV5-6; j_gene: TRBJ2-1; CDR3aa: CASSFLLTSEQFF
v_gene: TRBV19; j_gene: TRBJ2-1; CDR3aa: CASSMGQGATYNEQFF